This TCR beta chain was sequenced for a study of Ad26.COV2.S vaccination and SARS-CoV-2 variants. Looking at the study overall: Of the COV1001 trial arms, the Ad26.COV2.S arm included the donor. Ad26.COV2.S given intramuscularly, once or twice 56 days apart.

Described treatment: some 19 received Ad26.COV2.S at low or high dose, single or two shots; 5 received placebo; per-sample allocation not given. The samples were gathered on day 63 after the first injection of vaccine or placebo. Remarks on this clone: Its matching antigen is unknown.

CDR3 length equals 14 residues. The V and J ends lost 3 bases and 5 bases respectively, with 13 bases between them. The V gene's germline CDR1 is SNHLY and CDR2 FYNNEI. Findings of the study overall: Marked by substantial breadth, spike-specific CD8+ and CD4+ T cell responses were reportedly seen after vaccination.

The data were produced by immunoSEQ multiplex PCR, yet TCRdb's version contains in-frame clones alone and is incomplete. This table holds about 680,000 clones, more than 70% found once. The sample was peripheral blood, taken in a trial of Ad26.COV2.S vaccine versus placebo. J is TRBJ2-5 and V is TRBV2, with D possibly being TRBD1 (5 bases). The receptor comes from a person between 18 and 60 years old who received the Ad26.COV2.S COVID-19 vaccine or a placebo. This chain's CDR3 is CASSDGGHQETQYF. CDR3 nucleotides: TGTGCCAGCAGTGATGGCGGACATCAGGAGACCCAGTACTTC.